These 21 T cell receptor beta chains originate from one sample sequenced in a study of blood T cells in healthy people across ages. The authors ran a second PCR of 7 to 11 cycles using a sample-barcoded 5' primer and a J-beta primer mix. TCRdb independently ran MiXCR on the 5' RACE reads; one entry per CDR3 protein. The sample contains roughly 1.5 million distinct CDR3 sequences, approximately 42% of which appear only once. The specimen sequenced was blood. These receptors all stem from a young woman in good health.

The chain couples TRBV11-2 to TRBJ2-1; 10 nucleotides align to TRBD2. The J call is in doubt because the DNA end fits TRBJ2-7 better. Germline CDR1 and CDR2: SGHAT and FQNNGV. The CDR3 spans 17 residues. CDR3 loop: CASSLDVAGGSYNEQYF. The DNA for the CDR3 is TGTGCCAGCAGCTTAGATGTAGCGGGGGGCTCCTACAATGAGCAGTACTTC.

The rearrangement uses TRBV4-1 and TRBJ2-1; possibly TRBD2 for D (6 bases). Trimming took 0 bases from V and 5 from J, leaving 20 bases between them. CDR3 length: 18 residues. Per germline, CDR1 MGHRA and CDR2 YSYEKL. This chain's CDR3 is CASSQERPRGTAHNEQFF. The CDR3 DNA reads TGCGCCAGCAGCCAAGAACGTCCCCGGGGGACCGCACACAATGAGCAGTTCTTC.

Regarding this clonotype: One junction end disagrees with the germline gene, perhaps due to a read error. The genes are TRBV2 and TRBJ2-5; D perhaps matches TRBD2 (6 bases). This CDR3 region has 15 residues. CDR1 SNHLY and CDR2 FYNNEI come from the germline V gene. CDR3 amino acids: CASREGGPSVNEQYF. The CDR3 DNA is TGTGCCAGCAGAGAAGGCGGGCCTAGCGTCAATGAGCAGTACTTC.

CDR3 amino acids: CASSDAATLRGGEQYF. As DNA, the CDR3 is TGTGCCAGCAGCGACGCGGCGACACTACGGGGAGGCGAGCAGTACTTC. This rearrangement joins TRBV9 to TRBJ2-7; maybe TRBD2 (6 bases). The germline CDR1 and CDR2 sequences are SGDLS and YYNGEE. The CDR3 sequence is 16 residues long. Trimming took 3 bases from V and 6 from J, leaving 22 bases between them.

The V call is TRBV7-2, the J call TRBJ2-2, with unresolved D. V gave up 2 bases and J gave up 6 bases, with 7 bases separating them. The CDR3 runs 13 residues. CDR1 and CDR2 from the germline V gene are SGHTA and FQGNSA. The CDR3 spells CASSLRVPGELFF. The CDR3 region has the DNA TGTGCCAGCAGCTTAAGGGTTCCCGGGGAGCTGTTTTTT. Drawing the rest from reference TRBV7-2 and TRBJ2-2, the complete variable domain is GAGVSQSPSNKVTEKGKDVELRCDPISGHTALYWYRQSLGQGLEFLIYFQGNSAPDKSGLPSDRFSAERTGGSVSTLTIQRTQQEDSAVYLCASSLRVPGELFFGEGSRLTVL.

This clonotype was counted ten times or more. A read error may produce the germline difference seen at one junction end. The chain carries TRBV5-1 and TRBJ2-3; D is perhaps TRBD1 (6 bases). This CDR3 spans 14 amino acids. The germline CDR1 and CDR2 sequences are SGHRS and YFSETQ. The CDR3 DNA follows: TGTGCCAGCAGCTTAGTGCAGGGGACAGATACGCAGTATTTT. This codes for CASSLVQGTDTQYF.

In its sample, this clonotype was seen a few times. The V gene is TRBV7-8, the J gene TRBJ2-5; maybe TRBD2 (5 bases). Germline assignment: CDR1 SGHVS and CDR2 FQNEAQ. The CDR3 sequence is 15 residues long. V was cut by 2 bases and J by 7 bases, with 17 bases left in between. CDR3 in DNA: TGTGCCAGCAGCTTACGTAAGGACTTCCACGGGACCCAGTACTTC. Amino acids: CASSLRKDFHGTQYF.

This clonotype appeared a single time. The junction departs from the called germline gene at one end, perhaps through a read error. The gene calls are TRBV4-1 and TRBJ2-7, with 9 bases fitting TRBD2. This CDR3 is 15 amino acids long. Germline V CDR1 and CDR2: MGHRA, YSYEKL. CDR3 sequence: CASSPLAGEGYGQYF. CDR3 DNA: TGCGCCAGCAGCCCCTTAGCGGGGGAAGGATACGGGCAGTACTTC.

The rearrangement links TRBV7-2 to TRBJ2-3; 11 bases align to TRBD2. Germline V lookup: CDR1 SGHTA, CDR2 FQGNSA. CDR3 length: 18 amino acids. Trimming cost V 2 bases and J 2 bases; bases outside gene matches: 9. As DNA, the CDR3 is TGTGCCAGCAGCTTAATCGGGACTAGCGGTCCAGTCACAGATACGCAGTATTTT. Translating it yields CASSLIGTSGPVTDTQYF.

This clonotype was seen repeatedly, ten times or more. This chain uses TRBV7-2 with TRBJ2-5; no clear D. The CDR3 is made up of 13 amino acids. The V and J ends lost 5 bases and 0 bases respectively, with 7 bases between them. In germline, CDR1 is SGHTA, CDR2 FQGNSA. CDR3 loop: CASSQGYQETQYF. Here the CDR3 DNA reads TGTGCCAGCAGCCAAGGGTACCAAGAGACCCAGTACTTC.

This clonotype was observed a handful of times. The chain is built from TRBV10-3 and TRBJ2-3, with D unresolved. Trimming cost V 5 bases and J 4 bases, with 13 bases left between them. Germline CDR1 is ENHRY and CDR2 is SYGVKD. The CDR3 contains 14 residues. This CDR3 is CAISLGLPADTQYF. Written as DNA, the CDR3 is TGTGCCATCAGTTTGGGCCTTCCTGCAGATACGCAGTATTTT.

The V gene is TRBV7-8, the J gene TRBJ2-4, with D perhaps matching TRBD1 (6 bases). The CDR3 loop spans 14 amino acids. Deletions cut 1 base from V and 13 bases from J, with 17 bases between. The germline V gene encodes CDR1 SGHVS and CDR2 FQNEAQ. CDR3 sequence reads: CASSLDRVGVEQYF. As DNA, the CDR3 is TGTGCCAGCAGCTTAGACAGGGTCGGGGTGGAGCAGTACTTC. The variable domain in full, completed from reference TRBV7-8 and TRBJ2-4, reads GAGVSQSPRYKVAKRGQDVALRCDPISGHVSLFWYQQALGQGPEFLTYFQNEAQLDKSGLPSDRFFAERPEGSVSTLKIQRTQQEDSAVYLCASSLDRVGVEQYFGAGTRLSVL.

As for this clonotype: A read error is possible here, since a much larger clone lies one base away. The chain uses TRBV6-2 or TRBV6-3 and TRBJ1-2, with D uncertain. CDR1 is MNHEY and CDR2 is SVGEGT in the germline V gene. The V end was cut by 2 bases, the J end by 6 bases, with 7 bases between. CDR3 size: 12 residues. The CDR3 loop is CASSYAYDGYTF. The DNA of the CDR3 is TGTGCCAGCAGTTACGCCTACGATGGCTACACCTTC.

The table lists this clonotype with a few counts. The chain has TRBV20-1 and TRBJ2-1, with D tentatively TRBD1 (6 bases). V was clipped by 5 bases and J by 8 bases, with 19 bases between them. The CDR3 runs to 14 residues. Looked up from germline, CDR1 is DFQATT and CDR2 is SNEGSKA (reference sequence). The CDR3: CSAEDGGNLDEQFF. The CDR3 DNA reads TGCAGTGCTGAGGATGGGGGCAATCTAGATGAGCAGTTCTTC.

This clonotype was observed at least ten times. This chain connects TRBV7-9 to TRBJ1-2; no definite D call. The CDR3 is 12 residues long. V shed 0 bases and J shed 3 bases, with 2 bases lying between them. Germline CDR1 reads SEHNR; CDR2 reads FQNEAQ (reference sequence). In nucleotides, the CDR3 is TGTGCCAGCAGCTTAGCGCACTATGGCTACACCTTC. Translating it yields CASSLAHYGYTF.

This rearrangement joins TRBV7-8 to TRBJ2-5; D gene unclear. V gave up 5 bases and J gave up 5 bases, with 15 bases separating them. In germline, CDR1 is SGHVS, CDR2 FQNEAQ. The CDR3 sequence is 14 residues long. The CDR3 region has the DNA TGTGCCAGCAGCGCCTTACCTGTTTCGGAGACCCAGTACTTC. This gives the protein CASSALPVSETQYF.

The CDR3 sequence is CASSLVVDYGYTF. The CDR3 nucleotides are TGTGCCAGCAGCTTGGTAGTGGACTATGGCTACACCTTC. This chain links TRBV7-8 with TRBJ1-2; unclear D gene. Trimming removed 3 bases at V and 3 bases at J, with 8 bases between. CDR1 and CDR2 (germline): SGHVS, FQNEAQ. This CDR3 is built from 13 residues.

The chain carries TRBV7-6 and TRBJ2-3; TRBD1 aligns across 9 bases. Germline CDR1 is SGHVS and CDR2 is FNYEAQ. J gave up 4 bases and V 0 bases, and 8 bases lay outside the gene matches. The CDR3 consists of 17 residues. DNA for the CDR3: TGTGCCAGCAGCTTAGCGTGGGACAGGGAATCCGCAGATACGCAGTATTTT. It yields the protein CASSLAWDRESADTQYF.

This clonotype was picked up a small number of times. This chain connects TRBV3-1 to TRBJ2-3; TRBD2 matches 16 bases. The CDR3 sequence is 20 residues long. With V trimmed by 3 bases and J by 2 bases, 11 bases remained unmatched. Looked up from germline, CDR1 is LGHDT and CDR2 is YNNKEL (reference sequence). The CDR3 is CASSHSRGLAGGPNTDTQYF. CDR3 in DNA: TGTGCCAGCAGCCACAGTAGGGGACTAGCGGGAGGGCCGAACACAGATACGCAGTATTTT.

The chain carries TRBV19 and TRBJ2-2, with no clear D. V was trimmed by 5 bases and J by 0 bases, leaving 13 bases between them. Germline lookup yields CDR1 LNHDA and CDR2 SQIVND (reference sequence). The CDR3 totals 16 residues. In nucleotides, the CDR3 is TGTGCCAGTAGTCTGTTTATTTCCGCGAACACCGGGGAGCTGTTTTTT. Translating gives CASSLFISANTGELFF.

This clonotype came up a few times. V and J are TRBV27 and TRBJ2-1; 7 positions match TRBD1. The germline gives CDR1 MNHEY, CDR2 SMNVEV (reference sequence). The CDR3 runs 13 residues. Unmatched junction bases numbered 6, after V lost 5 bases and J lost 8 bases. The chain's CDR3 is CASSIDRDDEQFF. Written as DNA, the CDR3 is TGTGCCAGCAGTATAGACAGGGACGATGAGCAGTTCTTC.